This T cell receptor beta chain was retrieved from a study of T cells in Graves' hyperthyroidism and ophthalmopathy. Study-wide results and caveats: Ophthalmopathy was predicted by the model a median of around 5.9 months ahead of onset.

The CDR3 length is 17 residues. CDR1 and CDR2 (germline): LGHNA, YSLEER. There were TCR beta CDR3 regions amplified from RNA transcripts. First-round RT-PCR of the TCR CDR3 relied on the HTBI primer set. Via MiXCR, TCRdb re-called the multiplex PCR reads, giving one row per CDR3 protein. The sample yields 35,000 to 45,000 distinct CDR3 sequences, about 50% seen once. Regarding this clonotype: Its antigen is undetermined. Relative to the germline gene, one junction end is altered; a read error may explain this.

The TCR was taken from a woman aged 50 to 60 with Graves' hyperthyroidism that later progressed to Graves' ophthalmopathy. The sequenced sample was blood. The rearrangement joins TRBV4-3 to TRBJ1-4; TRBD1 matches 9 bases. The CDR3 is CAGSQEGQGSTNEKLFF. The CDR3 region has the DNA TGCGCCGGCAGTCAGGAGGGACAGGGAAGTACTAATGAAAAACTGTTTTTT.